A single sample gave rise to the 14 T cell receptor beta chains below, sequenced in a study of cytomegalovirus exposure and HLA in healthy donors. Profiled with immunoSEQ multiplex PCR; TCRdb holds only in-frame clones, not every one. The repertoire consists of some 260,000 clones, with about 92% occurring once and the leading ten covering around 3.1%. Sequenced sample: PBMCs. The source of these receptors is a woman in her twenties or thirties in good health and CMV-seronegative.

The rearrangement uses TRBV27 and TRBJ1-2; maybe TRBD1 (5 bases). With 5 bases removed from V and 0 bases from J, the gap between germline ends came to 13 bases. CDR3 length equals 15 residues. Per germline, CDR1 MNHEY and CDR2 SMNVEV (reference sequence). The CDR3: CASSPGTGANYGYTF. In DNA, the CDR3 is TGTGCCAGCAGTCCCGGGACCGGAGCTAACTATGGCTACACCTTC.

This chain links TRBV5-1 with TRBJ2-1; a weak D match, TRBD1 (6 bases). V was pared by 4 bases and J by 0 bases, with 11 bases between. CDR1 is SGHRS, CDR2 YFSETQ, per germline. The CDR3 covers 15 residues. Written as DNA, the CDR3 is TGCGCCAGCAGCCAACAGGGAAGCTCCTACAATGAGCAGTTCTTC. Protein sequence: CASSQQGSSYNEQFF.

The V gene is TRBV5-1, the J gene TRBJ2-3, with D uncertain. The CDR3 sequence is 14 residues long. The germline V gene has CDR1 SGHRS and CDR2 YFSETQ. V was clipped by 6 bases and J by 0 bases, with 11 bases between them. CDR3 sequence: CASTPLASTDTQYF. As DNA, the CDR3 is TGCGCCAGCACCCCTTTAGCTAGCACAGATACGCAGTATTTT.

This chain links TRBV19 with TRBJ2-7; 10 bases match TRBD2. CDR3 length: 15 residues. Trimming removed 5 bases from V and 3 bases from J; junction bases left unmatched: 7. Germline assignment: CDR1 LNHDA and CDR2 SQIVND (reference sequence). The CDR3 reads CASSPSSGSNYEQYF. CDR3 bases: TGTGCCAGTAGTCCCTCTAGCGGGAGTAACTACGAGCAGTACTTC.

This clone has only one observation. The CDR3 protein is CASSLSIARLYGYTF. The CDR3 bases are TGTGCCAGCAGCTTAAGTATTGCCAGACTCTATGGCTACACCTTC. This chain connects TRBV13 to TRBJ1-2, with D hard to call. This CDR3 spans 15 amino acids. CDR1 is PRHDT, CDR2 FYEKMQ, per germline (reference sequence). Trimming took 2 bases from V and 4 from J, leaving 14 bases between them.

The rearrangement uses TRBV7-2 and TRBJ2-3; 8 bases align to TRBD2. V lost 2 bases to trimming and J lost 6 bases; unmatched junction nucleotides: 10. The CDR3 is made up of 16 amino acids. Germline V gives CDR1 SGHTA, CDR2 FQGNSA. CDR3 sequence reads: CASSLNGRAFPDTQYF. CDR3 DNA: TGTGCCAGCAGCTTAAACGGGAGGGCCTTTCCCGATACGCAGTATTTT.

V is TRBV28 and J is TRBJ2-5; 8 nucleotides line up with TRBD2. The V segment lost 1 base and the J segment 4 bases; nucleotides outside the gene matches: 8. Germline V gene lookup returns CDR1 MDHEN and CDR2 SYDVKM. The CDR3 contains 16 residues. In DNA, the CDR3 is TGTGCCAGCAGTTTATCTTGGCCCGCGGGAGGAGAGACCCAGTACTTC. As protein: CASSLSWPAGGETQYF.

The genes are TRBV28 and TRBJ2-7, with 8 positions matching TRBD1. This CDR3 has 17 residues. V shed 1 base, J shed 3 bases, and the junction held 11 bases outside the gene matches. CDR1 is MDHEN and CDR2 is SYDVKM in the germline V gene. Written as DNA, the CDR3 is TGTGCCAGCAGTTTATCGCAGGGGGCGCGGAGCTTCTACGAGCAGTACTTC. Amino acids: CASSLSQGARSFYEQYF.

The chain carries TRBV27 and TRBJ2-7; no firm D call. Trimming left V 4 bases short and J 0 bases short, with 4 bases between. The CDR3 extends over 12 amino acids. In germline, CDR1 is MNHEY, CDR2 SMNVEV (reference sequence). In DNA form, the CDR3 reads TGTGCCAGCAGTTCTACCTCCTACGAGCAGTACTTC. This codes for CASSSTSYEQYF.

This chain uses TRBV7-6 with TRBJ2-7, with D maybe TRBD1 (7 bases). V lost 3 bases and J lost 4, with 13 bases in between. Per the germline V gene, CDR1 is SGHVS and CDR2 is FNYEAQ. The CDR3 length is 14 residues. Here the CDR3 DNA reads TGTGCCAGCAGCTTGGCAGGGGGGAATTACGAGCAGTACTTC. It translates to CASSLAGGNYEQYF.

Only one count was recorded for this clone. The chain recombines TRBV7-9 with TRBJ2-7, with D possibly matching TRBD2 (6 bases). V was cut by 5 bases and J by 4 bases, with 12 bases left in between. CDR3 length: 13 residues. Per the germline V gene, CDR1 is SEHNR and CDR2 is FQNEAQ (reference sequence). The CDR3 here is CASSRGEAYEQYF. Written as DNA, the CDR3 is TGTGCCAGCAGCCGCGGGGAGGCGTACGAGCAGTACTTC.

The chain joins TRBV10-3 to TRBJ2-1, with a possible D match to TRBD1 (6 bases). The CDR3 is made up of 20 amino acids. Germline V gene sequence: CDR1 ENHRY, CDR2 SYGVKD. Trimming took off 2 bases at V and 7 bases at J, with 30 bases between the two ends. The CDR3 loop reads CAISEIVGQGRPGEQNEQFF. CDR3 sequence (DNA): TGTGCCATCAGTGAGATCGTGGGGCAGGGAAGGCCAGGGGAACAAAATGAGCAGTTCTTC.

The CDR3 protein is CASSISTSGYNEQFF. CDR3 nucleotides: TGTGCCAGCAGCATAAGCACTAGCGGGTACAATGAGCAGTTCTTC. The chain couples TRBV7-3 to TRBJ2-1; TRBD2 matches at 9 bases. V lost 5 bases and J lost 4; bases outside the gene matches: 6. The germline V gene has CDR1 SGHTA and CDR2 FQGTGA. The CDR3 is made up of 15 amino acids.

The V call is TRBV6-1, the J call TRBJ2-3, with TRBD2 matching 9 bases. There are 22 residues in the CDR3. Germline CDR1 is MNHNS and CDR2 is SASEGT. V was pared by 0 bases and J by 3 bases, with 22 bases of the junction left unmatched. In nucleotides, the CDR3 is TGTGCCAGCAGTGAAGCACCACCTAGAACACCCTCAGGCGGGAGGGCAACAGATACGCAGTATTTT. This sequence encodes CASSEAPPRTPSGGRATDTQYF.